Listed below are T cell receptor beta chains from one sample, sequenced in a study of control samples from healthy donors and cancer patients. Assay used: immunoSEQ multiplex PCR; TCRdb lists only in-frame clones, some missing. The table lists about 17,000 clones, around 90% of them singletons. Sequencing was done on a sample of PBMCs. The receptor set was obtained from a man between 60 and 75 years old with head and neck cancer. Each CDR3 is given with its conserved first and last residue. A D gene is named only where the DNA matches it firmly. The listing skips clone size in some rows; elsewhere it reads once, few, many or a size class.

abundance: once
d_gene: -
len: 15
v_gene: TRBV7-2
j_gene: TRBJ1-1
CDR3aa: CASSLAVSKNTEAFF
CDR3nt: TGTGCCAGCAGCTTAGCGGTCAGTAAGAACACTGAAGCTTTCTTT

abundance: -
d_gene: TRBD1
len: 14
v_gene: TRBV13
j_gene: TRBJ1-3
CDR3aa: CASSLDRGQDTIYF
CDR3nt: TGTGCCAGCAGCTTGGACAGGGGACAGGACACCATATATTTT

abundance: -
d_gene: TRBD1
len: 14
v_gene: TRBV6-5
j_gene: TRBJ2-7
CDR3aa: CASSLGGGLYEQYF
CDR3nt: TGTGCCAGCTCATTAGGGGGCGGACTCTACGAGCAGTACTTC

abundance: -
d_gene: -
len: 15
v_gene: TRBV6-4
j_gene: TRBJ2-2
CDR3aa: CASSPGQAVTGELFF
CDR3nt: TGTGCCAGCAGTCCGGGACAAGCAGTCACCGGGGAGCTGTTTTTT

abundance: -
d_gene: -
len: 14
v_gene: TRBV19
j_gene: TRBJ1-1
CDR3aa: CASSIQQRRYEAFF
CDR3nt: TGTGCCAGTAGTATACAGCAGCGGCGCTATGAAGCTTTCTTT

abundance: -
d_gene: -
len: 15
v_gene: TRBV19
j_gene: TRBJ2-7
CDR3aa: CASSIGQGGAYEQYF
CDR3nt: TGTGCCAGTAGTATAGGGCAGGGTGGCGCCTACGAGCAGTACTTC

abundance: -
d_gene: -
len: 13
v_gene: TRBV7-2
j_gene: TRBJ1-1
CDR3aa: CASSFLGLTEAFF
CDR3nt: TGTGCCAGCAGCTTCCTAGGACTGACTGAAGCTTTCTTT

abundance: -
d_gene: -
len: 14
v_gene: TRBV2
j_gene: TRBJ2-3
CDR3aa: CASLTGFNTDTQYF
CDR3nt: TGTGCCAGCCTTACAGGGTTTAATACAGATACGCAGTATTTT

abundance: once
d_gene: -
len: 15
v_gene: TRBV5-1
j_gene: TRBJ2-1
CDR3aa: CASSLGTPGVDEQFF
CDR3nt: TGCGCCAGCAGCTTGGGGACACCAGGGGTTGATGAGCAGTTCTTC

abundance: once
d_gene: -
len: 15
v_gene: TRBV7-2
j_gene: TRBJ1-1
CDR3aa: CASSRWGGMNTEAFF
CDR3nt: TGTGCCAGCAGCAGGTGGGGCGGTATGAACACTGAAGCTTTCTTT

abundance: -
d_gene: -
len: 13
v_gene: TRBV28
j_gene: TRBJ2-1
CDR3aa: CASSFGAHNEQFF
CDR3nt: TGTGCCAGCAGTTTCGGGGCCCACAATGAGCAGTTCTTC

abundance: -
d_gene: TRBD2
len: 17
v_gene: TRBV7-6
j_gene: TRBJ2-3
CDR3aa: CASSLLAGGPNRDTQYF
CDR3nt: TGTGCCAGCAGCTTATTAGCGGGGGGGCCGAATAGAGATACGCAGTATTTT

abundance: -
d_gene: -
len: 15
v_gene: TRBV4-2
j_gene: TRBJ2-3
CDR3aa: CASSQEIQGPDTQYF
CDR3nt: TGTGCCAGCAGCCAAGAAATTCAGGGCCCAGATACGCAGTATTTT

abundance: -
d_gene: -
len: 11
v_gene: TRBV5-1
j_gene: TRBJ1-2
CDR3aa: CASSLPPGYTF
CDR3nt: TGCGCCAGCAGCCTTCCCCCTGGCTACACCTTC

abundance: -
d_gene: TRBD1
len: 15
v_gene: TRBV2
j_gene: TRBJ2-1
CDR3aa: CASSPGQGTYNEQFF
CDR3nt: TGTGCCAGCAGCCCGGGACAGGGCACCTACAATGAGCAGTTCTTC

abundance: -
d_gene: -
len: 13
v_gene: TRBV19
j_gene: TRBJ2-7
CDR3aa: CASSRDGPYEQYF
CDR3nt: TGTGCCAGTAGTAGGGACGGACCCTACGAGCAGTACTTC

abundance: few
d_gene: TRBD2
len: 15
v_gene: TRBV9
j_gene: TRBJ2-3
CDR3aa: CASSFSGGDTDTQYF
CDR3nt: TGTGCCAGCAGCTTTAGCGGGGGGGACACAGATACGCAGTATTTT

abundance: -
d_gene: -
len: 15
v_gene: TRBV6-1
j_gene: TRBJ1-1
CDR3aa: CASSEGAGGAREAFF
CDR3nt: TGTGCCAGCAGTGAAGGGGCGGGGGGCGCCCGGGAAGCTTTCTTT

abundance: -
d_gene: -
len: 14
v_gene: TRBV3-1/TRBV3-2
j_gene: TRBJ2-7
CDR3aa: CASSTSGSPYEQYF
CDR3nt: TGTGCCAGCAGCACCAGCGGATCCCCCTACGAGCAGTACTTC

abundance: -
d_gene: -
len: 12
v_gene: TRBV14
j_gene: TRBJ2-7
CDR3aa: CASSPSPGLRIF
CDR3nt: TGTGCCAGCAGCCCCTCTCCCGGGTTGAGGATCTTC

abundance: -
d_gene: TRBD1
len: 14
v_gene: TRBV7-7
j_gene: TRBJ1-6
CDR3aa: CARTRDRGGSPLHF
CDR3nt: TGTGCTCGCACCCGCGACAGGGGGGGTAGCCCCCTCCACTTT

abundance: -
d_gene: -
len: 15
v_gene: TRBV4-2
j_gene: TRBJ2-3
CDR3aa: CASSHRDSTTDTQYF
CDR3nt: TGTGCCAGCTCCCACCGAGACTCTACCACAGATACGCAGTATTTT

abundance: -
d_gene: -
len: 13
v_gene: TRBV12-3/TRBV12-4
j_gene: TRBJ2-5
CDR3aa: CASSLGPQETQYF
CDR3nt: TGTGCCAGCAGTTTAGGGCCGCAAGAGACCCAGTACTTC

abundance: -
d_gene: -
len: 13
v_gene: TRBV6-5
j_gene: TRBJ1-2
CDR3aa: CATEVQGNYGYTF
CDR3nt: TGTGCCACCGAGGTACAGGGCAACTATGGCTACACCTTC

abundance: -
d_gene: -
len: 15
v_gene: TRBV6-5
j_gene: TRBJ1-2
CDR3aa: CASSYSRAPSGGYTF
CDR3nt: TGTGCCAGCAGTTACTCCCGCGCCCCCTCGGGGGGCTACACCTTC

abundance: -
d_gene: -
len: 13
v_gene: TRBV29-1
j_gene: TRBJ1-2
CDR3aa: CSVEAPPAYGYTF
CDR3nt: TGCAGCGTTGAAGCACCCCCCGCCTATGGCTACACCTTC

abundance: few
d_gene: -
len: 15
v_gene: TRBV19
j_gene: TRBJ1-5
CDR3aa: CASSPPPGSNQPQHF
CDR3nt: TGTGCCAGTAGTCCCCCCCCGGGCAGCAATCAGCCCCAGCATTTT

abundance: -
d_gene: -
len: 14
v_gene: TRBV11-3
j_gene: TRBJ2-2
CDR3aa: CASRSQPDTGELFF
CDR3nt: TGTGCCAGCAGAAGTCAGCCCGACACCGGGGAGCTGTTTTTT

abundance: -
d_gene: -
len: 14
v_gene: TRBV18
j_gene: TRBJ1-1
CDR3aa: CASSPNTISTEAFF
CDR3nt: TGTGCCAGCTCACCAAATACTATTTCCACTGAAGCTTTCTTT

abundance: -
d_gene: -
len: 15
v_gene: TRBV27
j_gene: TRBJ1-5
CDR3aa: CASSPTTGSGQPQHF
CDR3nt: TGTGCCAGCAGTCCGACAACAGGTTCGGGACAGCCCCAGCATTTT

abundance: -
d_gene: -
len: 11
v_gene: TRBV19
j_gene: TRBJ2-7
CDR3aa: CASSTGEEQYF
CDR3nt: TGTGCCAGTAGTACCGGCGAGGAGCAGTACTTC

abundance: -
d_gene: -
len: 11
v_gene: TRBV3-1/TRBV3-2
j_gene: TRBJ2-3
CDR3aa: CASSQEANRYF
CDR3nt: TGTGCCAGCAGCCAAGAGGCTAACCGATATTTT

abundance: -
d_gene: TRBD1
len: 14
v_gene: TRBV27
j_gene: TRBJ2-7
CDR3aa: CASRTGTGRYEQYF
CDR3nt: TGTGCCAGCAGAACCGGGACAGGGAGATACGAGCAGTACTTC